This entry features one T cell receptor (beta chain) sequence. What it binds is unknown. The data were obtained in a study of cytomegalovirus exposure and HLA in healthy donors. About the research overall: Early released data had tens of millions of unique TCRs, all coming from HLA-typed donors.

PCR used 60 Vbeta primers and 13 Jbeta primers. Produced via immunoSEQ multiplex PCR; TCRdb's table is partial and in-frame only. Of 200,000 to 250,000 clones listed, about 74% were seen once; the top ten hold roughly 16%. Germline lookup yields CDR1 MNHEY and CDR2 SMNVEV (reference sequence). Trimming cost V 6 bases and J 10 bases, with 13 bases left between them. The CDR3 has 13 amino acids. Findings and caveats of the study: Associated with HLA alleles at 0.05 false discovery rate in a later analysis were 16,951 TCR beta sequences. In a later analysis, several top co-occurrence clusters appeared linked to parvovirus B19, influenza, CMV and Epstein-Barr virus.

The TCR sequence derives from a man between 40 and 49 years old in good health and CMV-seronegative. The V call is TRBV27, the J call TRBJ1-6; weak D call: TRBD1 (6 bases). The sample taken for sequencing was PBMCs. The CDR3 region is CASRKQGLSPLHF. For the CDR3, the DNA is TGTGCCAGCAGAAAACAGGGCCTATCACCCCTCCACTTT.